This record concerns one T cell receptor (beta chain) sequence. V dropped 5 bases and J dropped 2 bases, with 13 bases sitting between them. The CDR3 sequence is 15 residues long. Looked up from germline, CDR1 is SEHNR and CDR2 is FQNEAQ (reference sequence). These data are taken from a study of T cell responses to AZD1222 COVID-19 vaccine. Profiling relied on immunoSEQ multiplex PCR, and the TCRdb table lists in-frame clones only, not all of them. The sample includes roughly 140,000 clones, about 91% seen only once; the top ten take more than 2%. The specimen was peripheral blood, collected on day 0 of AZD1222 vaccination. The rearrangement uses TRBV7-9 and TRBJ2-1; D tentatively reads TRBD1 or TRBD2 (5 bases each). This receptor was obtained from an adult in good health. The CDR3: CASSPTMGAYNEQFF. The CDR3 DNA sequence: TGTGCCAGCAGCCCCACGATGGGGGCCTACAATGAGCAGTTCTTC.